Following are 20 T cell receptor beta chains from one sample sequenced in a study of CD8+CD57+ T cells in acquired aplastic anemia. It was genomic DNA that served as the template for profiling TCR beta VDJ and CDR3. TCRdb re-called the reads with MiXCR, one entry per CDR3 protein. Among fewer than 250,000 distinct CDR3 sequences listed, around 46% were seen once. In patients chosen for sequencing, flow cytometry had shown CD8+CD57+ cell expansion. What was sequenced was sorted CD4+, CD8+, or CD8+CD57+ T cells (not recorded which) from PBMCs. These receptors came from a human donor with aplastic anemia.

The genes are TRBV24-1 and TRBJ1-4; D call uncertain. The V gene's germline CDR1 is KGHDR and CDR2 SFDVKD. The CDR3 runs to 11 residues. With 9 bases removed from V and 6 bases from J, the gap between germline ends came to 7 bases. The CDR3 DNA follows: TGTGCCACCCTTGGAGATGAAAAACTGTTTTTT. Its protein is CATLGDEKLFF.

This clonotype was detected ten times or more. The chain combines TRBV6-5 with TRBJ1-2; D gene ambiguous. Germline V gene sequence: CDR1 MNHEY, CDR2 SVGAGI. V lost 0 bases, J lost 4 bases, and 12 bases lay in between. The CDR3 has 15 residues. The CDR3 bases are TGTGCCAGCAGTTACTCGGCGGGGTTAGGCTATGGCTACACCTTC. Its protein is CASSYSAGLGYGYTF.

The rearrangement links TRBV29-1 to TRBJ1-5, with a tentative D call TRBD1 (5 bases). CDR3 size: 13 residues. Trimming took 6 bases from V and 3 from J, leaving 12 bases between them. CDR1 and CDR2 from the germline V gene are SQVTM and ANQGSEA. The CDR3 region is CSVAGTVNQPQHF. DNA for the CDR3: TGCAGCGTGGCCGGGACGGTCAATCAGCCCCAGCATTTT.

This chain uses TRBV19 with TRBJ2-7; D gene ambiguous. Trimming took off 3 bases at V and 3 bases at J, with 6 bases between the two ends. CDR1 is LNHDA and CDR2 is SQIVND in the germline V gene (reference sequence). The CDR3 spans 12 residues. CDR3 amino acids: CASSIWGYEQYF. The CDR3 coding sequence is TGTGCCAGTAGTATCTGGGGCTACGAGCAGTACTTC.

The rearrangement joins TRBV6-5 to TRBJ1-3; the D gene is possibly TRBD1 (6 bases). The germline gives CDR1 MNHEY, CDR2 SVGAGI. V lost 5 bases, J lost 4 bases, and 12 bases lay in between. There are 14 residues in the CDR3. The CDR3 bases are TGTGCCAGCAGTGAGTGGACAGAAGGAAACACCATATATTTT. As protein: CASSEWTEGNTIYF.

This chain links TRBV7-9 with TRBJ1-5; TRBD1 is a possible D gene (5 bases). Germline lookup yields CDR1 SEHNR and CDR2 FQNEAQ (reference sequence). The V end lost 5 bases, the J end lost 6 bases, and 17 bases lay between the germline ends. This CDR3 comprises 15 residues. This chain's CDR3 is CASSQSGAGGQPQHF. The CDR3 DNA reads TGTGCCAGCAGCCAATCTGGGGCGGGGGGTCAGCCCCAGCATTTT.

The chain joins TRBV4-2 to TRBJ2-7; D unresolved. The length of the CDR3 is 15 residues. V shed 0 bases and J shed 2 bases, with 11 bases lying between them. Germline V gives CDR1 LGHNA, CDR2 YNFKEQ. The CDR3 DNA follows: TGTGCCAGCAGCCAAGATCTCGGGTTGACCTACGAGCAGTACTTC. Its protein product is CASSQDLGLTYEQYF.

This clonotype was counted many times. The chain is built from TRBV6-5 and TRBJ2-7; no clear D gene. V was clipped by 0 bases and J by 4 bases, with 10 bases between them. The CDR3 runs to 14 residues. The V gene's germline CDR1 is MNHEY and CDR2 SVGAGI. CDR3 sequence: CASSYSGRDYEQYF. For the CDR3, the DNA is TGTGCCAGCAGTTACTCCGGCAGAGATTACGAGCAGTACTTC.

V is TRBV3-1 and J is TRBJ2-1; 11 nucleotides match TRBD1. The ends lost 4 bases at V and 0 bases at J; junction bases unmatched: 8. In germline, CDR1 is LGHDT, CDR2 YNNKEL (reference sequence). This CDR3 comprises 18 residues. The CDR3 region has the DNA TGTGCCAGCAGCCCGCGGACAGGGGGCTCGAGCTCCTACAATGAGCAGTTCTTC. This codes for CASSPRTGGSSSYNEQFF.

For this clonotype: This may stem from a read error, because a much larger clone lies one nucleotide away. V usage is TRBV13 and J usage is TRBJ1-4, with TRBD1 as a possible D gene (6 bases). CDR1 is PRHDT and CDR2 is FYEKMQ in the germline V gene (reference sequence). Between the trimmed V and J ends, which lost 5 bases and 0 bases, there was a span of 19 bases. The CDR3 sequence is 18 residues long. The CDR3 DNA follows: TGTGCCAGCAGCGAGAGAGGGGACGGGGGCGCAACTAATGAAAAACTGTTTTTT. Translation gives CASSERGDGGATNEKLFF.

The rearrangement joins TRBV7-9 to TRBJ2-1, with 8 bases that match TRBD1. The CDR3 is 13 residues long. Germline V CDR1 and CDR2: SEHNR, FQNEAQ (reference sequence). The junction had 9 bases not matched to a gene; V was cut back by 7 bases and J by 10 bases. CDR3 residues: CASILDRAEEQFF. In DNA form, the CDR3 reads TGTGCCAGCATCCTGGACAGGGCGGAGGAGCAGTTCTTC.

This clonotype was seen ten or more times. This rearrangement joins TRBV10-3 to TRBJ2-1; 13 bases are shared with TRBD2. This CDR3 region has 19 residues. CDR1 and CDR2 from the germline V gene are ENHRY and SYGVKD. V was pared by 3 bases and J by 4 bases, with 12 bases of the junction left unmatched. CDR3 protein: CAISDPLTSGGPVYNEQFF. The CDR3 DNA sequence: TGTGCCATCAGTGACCCGCTGACTAGCGGGGGGCCTGTGTACAATGAGCAGTTCTTC.

This CDR3 reads CAWKVGVLNTEAFF. As DNA, the CDR3 is TGTGCCTGGAAGGTAGGAGTCCTGAACACTGAAGCTTTCTTT. The chain is built from TRBV30 and TRBJ1-1; no clear D. The V and J ends lost 4 bases and 0 bases respectively, with 12 bases between them. CDR1 is GTSNPN and CDR2 is SVGIG in the germline V gene (reference sequence). The CDR3 runs to 14 residues. Full variable domain (outside the CDR3, taken from reference TRBV30 and TRBJ1-1): SQTIHQWPATLVQPVGSPLSLECTVEGTSNPNLYWYRQAAGRGLQLLFYSVGIGQISSEVPQNLSASRPQDRQFILSSKKLLLSDSGFYLCAWKVGVLNTEAFFGQGTRLTVV.

This chain links TRBV20-1 with TRBJ2-5; 14 bases map to TRBD2. V trimming: 5 bases; J trimming: 2 bases; junction bases outside the gene matches: 4. CDR3 length: 15 residues. CDR1 and CDR2 from the germline V gene are DFQATT and SNEGSKA (reference sequence). CDR3 coding DNA: TGCAGTGCTCCCGGGACTAGCGGGGGTCAAGAGACCCAGTACTTC. Its translation: CSAPGTSGGQETQYF.

The rearrangement uses TRBV10-3 and TRBJ2-1; 9 nucleotides agree with TRBD2. The V segment lost 4 bases and the J segment 10 bases; nucleotides outside the gene matches: 8. The CDR3 length is 14 residues. Germline V lookup: CDR1 ENHRY, CDR2 SYGVKD. In nucleotides, the CDR3 is TGTGCCATCAGTGTTGCTAGCGGGGCTAGAGAGCAGTTCTTC. It translates to CAISVASGAREQFF.

This clonotype was counted at least ten times. The chain carries TRBV5-6 and TRBJ1-6, with 9 nucleotides matching TRBD1. The CDR3 has 14 amino acids. V shed 4 bases, J shed 7 bases, and the junction held 3 bases outside the gene matches. Germline V gene lookup returns CDR1 SGHDT and CDR2 YYEEEE. The CDR3 DNA reads as TGTGCCAGCAGCGCGGGACAGGGAAATTCACCCCTCCACTTT. It specifies CASSAGQGNSPLHF.

The chain has TRBV5-6 and TRBJ1-2, with 7 bases aligning to TRBD1. CDR1 is SGHDT and CDR2 is YYEEEE in the germline V gene. This CDR3 contains 16 residues. The V and J ends lost 4 bases and 0 bases, in that order; junction bases with no gene match: 9. CDR3 region: CASSTGDRVPNYGYTF. The CDR3 bases are TGTGCCAGCAGCACGGGAGACAGGGTCCCTAACTATGGCTACACCTTC. Full variable domain (remainder filled in from reference TRBV5-6 and TRBJ1-2): DAGVTQSPTHLIKTRGQQVTLRCSPKSGHDTVSWYQQALGQGPQFIFQYYEEEERQRGNFPDRFSGHQFPNYSSELNVNALLLGDSALYLCASSTGDRVPNYGYTFGSGTRLTVV.

V and J are TRBV24-1 and TRBJ2-1; 13 nucleotides align to TRBD2. Germline CDR1 reads KGHDR; CDR2 reads SFDVKD. The CDR3 contains 14 residues. CDR3: CATQLAGGSNEQFF. The CDR3 nucleotides are TGTGCAACCCAACTAGCGGGAGGGTCCAATGAGCAGTTCTTC.

This rearrangement joins TRBV12-3 or TRBV12-4 to TRBJ1-1; the D gene is possibly TRBD1 (6 bases). The ends were cut back, 1 base at V and 4 bases at J, with 10 bases in the middle. The CDR3 consists of 14 residues. CDR3 residues: CASSLVQGGTEAFF. The CDR3 DNA is TGTGCCAGCAGTTTAGTACAGGGAGGCACTGAAGCTTTCTTT.

The rearrangement joins TRBV10-2 to TRBJ2-1; TRBD1 might be the D (6 bases). Trimming stripped 3 bases from V and 5 bases from J, with 14 bases between. Germline CDR1 reads WSHSY; CDR2 reads SAAADI. This CDR3 region has 15 residues. The CDR3 nucleotides are TGCGCCAGCAGTGAACATGGACAGCGAAACAATGAGCAGTTCTTC. Translation: CASSEHGQRNNEQFF.